This T cell receptor beta chain was sequenced for a study of blood T cell repertoires in COVID-19. Study information: Whether acute or convalescent, the COVID-19 samples came from the United States, Italy and Spain.

Germline-derived CDR1 and CDR2 are SGHRS and YFSETQ. With 1 base clipped from V and 3 bases from J, the junction kept 4 bases outside the gene matches. The CDR3 contains 15 residues. Per the study methods: The authors estimated nucleated cell counts from reference gene primer amplification. Assay used: immunoSEQ multiplex PCR; TCRdb lists only in-frame clones, some missing. V and J calls and clone size are copied from that table; D and trimming were computed from the DNA. The sample carries 150,000 to 200,000 clones, 70% to 90% recorded once. This clone came up once. The V call is TRBV5-1, the J call TRBJ2-7, with 10 bases aligning to TRBD2. The clonotype comes from a man aged 45-65 years with active or convalescent COVID-19. Sequenced: peripheral blood. CDR3: CASSLSASGGYEQYF. As DNA, the CDR3 is TGCGCCAGCAGCTTGTCGGCTAGCGGGGGCTACGAGCAGTACTTC.